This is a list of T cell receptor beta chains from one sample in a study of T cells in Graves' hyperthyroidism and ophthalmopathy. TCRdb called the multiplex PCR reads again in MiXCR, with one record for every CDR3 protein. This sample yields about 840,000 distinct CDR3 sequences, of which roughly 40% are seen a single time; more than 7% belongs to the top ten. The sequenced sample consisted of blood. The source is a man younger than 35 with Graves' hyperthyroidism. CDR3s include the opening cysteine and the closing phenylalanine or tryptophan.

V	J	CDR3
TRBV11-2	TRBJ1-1	CASITGRAYEAFF
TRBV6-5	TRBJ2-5	CASSYSGDTGTQYF
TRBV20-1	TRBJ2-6	CSASLPGANVLTF
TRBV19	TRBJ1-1	CASRARHGMDPPLNTEAFF
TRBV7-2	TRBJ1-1	CASSLELSGNTEAFF
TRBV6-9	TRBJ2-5	CASSSTGGRGETQYF
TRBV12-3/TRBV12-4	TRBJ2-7	CASSSRRREQYF
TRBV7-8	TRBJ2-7	CASRDTLGAYEQYF
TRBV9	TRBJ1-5	CASSRGQAPYQPQHF
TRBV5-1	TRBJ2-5	CASSDVGGNGYTLKETQYF
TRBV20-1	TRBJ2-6	CSAPGANVLTF
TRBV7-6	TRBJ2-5	CASSLERKNQETQYF
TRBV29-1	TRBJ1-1	CSVEDRLTAFF
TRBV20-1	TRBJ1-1	CSAVPGTVNTEAFF
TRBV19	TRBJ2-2	CASSLTGLAVGGELFF
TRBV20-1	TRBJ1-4	CSARDGGVAEKLFF
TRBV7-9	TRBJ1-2	CASSLADVSYTF
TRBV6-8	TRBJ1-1	CASRRRNTEAFF
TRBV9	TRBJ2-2	CASSVSLAGELFF
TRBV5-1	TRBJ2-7	CASSPPGVMPYEQYF
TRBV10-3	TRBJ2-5	CAIMGASQETQYF
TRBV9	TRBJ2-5	CASNLDRDGETQYF
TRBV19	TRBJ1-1	CASSIPGDEAFF
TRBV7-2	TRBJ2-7	CASSPLTGWPHEQYF
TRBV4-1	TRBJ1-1	CASSREGNKDTEAFF
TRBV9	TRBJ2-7	CASSVAWYSYEQYF
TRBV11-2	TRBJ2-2	CASSPIGTSGELFF
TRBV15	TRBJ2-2	CATSSLTASGELFF
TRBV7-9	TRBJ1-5	CASSWAQGMPQHF
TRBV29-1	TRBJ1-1	CSVEWGANTETFF
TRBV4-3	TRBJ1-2	CASSQGQSNYGYTF
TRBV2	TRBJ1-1	CASSGEQNTEAFF
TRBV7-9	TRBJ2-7	CASSQRASGVYEQYF
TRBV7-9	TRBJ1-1	CASTPTTGQVNTEAFF
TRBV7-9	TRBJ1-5	CASSLAPQSQHF
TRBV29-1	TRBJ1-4	CSVDRGREKLFF
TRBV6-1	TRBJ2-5	CASSQTGWPEETQYF
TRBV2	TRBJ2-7	CAQRKDSSYEQYF
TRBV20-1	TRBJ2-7	CSATHQEQYF
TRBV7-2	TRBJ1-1	CASSLWSGGGSEAFF
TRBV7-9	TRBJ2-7	CASSLGFAGTYEQYF
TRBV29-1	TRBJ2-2	CSTYSRENPGELFF
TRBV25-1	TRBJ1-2	CASSQEAGVYYGYTF
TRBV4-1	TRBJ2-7	CASSQGSGVTYEQYF
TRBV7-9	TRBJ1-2	CASSQGLPGGYTF
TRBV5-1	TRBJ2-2	CASSLEQGNTGELFF
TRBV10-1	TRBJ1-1	CASSDGGVTEAFF
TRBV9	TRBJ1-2	CASSLRANSNYGYTF
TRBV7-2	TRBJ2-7	CASSSLAGRDEQYF
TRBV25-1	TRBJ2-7	CASSEYGYEQYF
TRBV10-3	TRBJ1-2	CAISDSGDGYTF
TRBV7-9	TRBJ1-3	CASSLEASRSGNTIYF
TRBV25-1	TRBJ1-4	CASSDVSGGARDGEKLFF
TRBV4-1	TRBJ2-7	CASSAAAGVEGQYF